This T cell receptor beta chain was captured by sequencing in a study of cytomegalovirus exposure and HLA in healthy donors. Sequenced by immunoSEQ multiplex PCR; TCRdb stores in-frame clones only, minus some. The data show 190,000 or so clones, 80% to 90% seen once. This clone is a singleton in its sample. As yet, its antigen is unknown. Study findings and constraints: Despite most TCR sequences being rare, some public TCRs occurred in many donors. Reports showed the classifier diagnosing cytomegalovirus status with high specificity and sensitivity. Researchers counted around 170 TCR beta chains as cytomegalovirus-associated.

Per germline, CDR1 MGHDK and CDR2 SYGVNS. The length of the CDR3 is 12 residues. Trimming took 3 bases from V and 5 from J, leaving 8 bases between them. Material for sequencing was PBMCs. J is TRBJ2-7 and V is TRBV25-1; D unresolved. This sequence was found in a woman aged 25-40 years in good health and CMV-seropositive. The CDR3 spells CASSELPHEQYF. CDR3 DNA sequence: TGTGCCAGCAGTGAGCTACCGCACGAGCAGTACTTC.